The present T cell receptor (beta chain) was sequenced within a study of OX40 agonist ivuxolimab in advanced cancers. Study-level results: Certain nonresponders likewise exhibited a low normalized T-cell clonal expansion. More expanded clones were seen, on average, in CD8+ T cells than in CD4+. Still undetermined is the antigen specificity of the expanded peripheral T cells. With doses of 0.1 to 3.0 mg/kg, CD4+ and CD8+ blood T cells had undergone clonal expansion by week 6.

Notes on this clone: Its specificity is not known.

TCRdb's copy holds only in-frame clones and misses some; the assay was immunoSEQ multiplex PCR. The table shows about 50,000 clones, with roughly 91% occurring only once. Unmatched junction bases numbered 9, after V lost 3 bases and J lost 6 bases. The length of the CDR3 is 16 residues. Germline V gene lookup returns CDR1 SNHLY and CDR2 FYNNEI. V usage is TRBV2 and J usage is TRBJ2-2; 8 bases are a match to TRBD2. The receptor comes from an adult with an advanced solid tumor such as melanoma, head and neck, liver or kidney cancer. The sequences come from CD4+ or CD8+ T cells sorted from blood, collected in a trial of the OX40 agonist ivuxolimab. CDR3 DNA: TGTGCCAGCAGTGAGGCTGCGGGGGGAGGAGCCGGGGAGCTGTTTTTT. As protein: CASSEAAGGGAGELFF.